The T cell receptor beta chain under discussion was sequenced for a study of T cell responses to AZD1222 COVID-19 vaccine. TCRdb's copy holds only in-frame clones and misses some; the assay was immunoSEQ multiplex PCR. The repertoire has more than 85,000 clones, about four fifths of them found once; the top ten carry 17%. Germline V CDR1 and CDR2: SGHTA, FQGNSA. V lost 1 base and J lost 10, with 19 bases in between. There are 15 residues in the CDR3. The V and J genes are TRBV7-2 and TRBJ1-2, with D possibly TRBD1 on 6 matching bases. The sequencing used peripheral blood, collected on day 0 of AZD1222 vaccination. This receptor was obtained from an adult in good health. The CDR3 spells CASSLGGAGKDDYTF. The CDR3 DNA sequence: TGTGCCAGCAGCTTAGGGGGGGCAGGTAAAGATGACTACACCTTC. Looking up the rest from reference TRBV7-2 and TRBJ1-2 gives the full variable domain: GAGVSQSPSNKVTEKGKDVELRCDPISGHTALYWYRQSLGQGLEFLIYFQGNSAPDKSGLPSDRFSAERTGGSVSTLTIQRTQQEDSAVYLCASSLGGAGKDDYTFGSGTRLTVV.